The entry that follows covers one TCR beta chain sequence. Its antigen remains unknown. The data derive from a study of CD8 T cells in ankylosing spondylitis. V shed 3 bases, J shed 2 bases, and the junction held 3 bases outside the gene matches. This CDR3 comprises 15 residues. The germline CDR1 and CDR2 sequences are LGHDT and YNNKEL (reference sequence). Quantitative molecular-barcoded 5'-RACE generated the TCR beta libraries. MiXCR, run by TCRdb on the 5' RACE reads, gives a single entry per CDR3 protein. The sample holds about 220,000 distinct CDR3 sequences, around 19% seen once. Study-wide results and caveats: Disease-linked clones bore a CD8+ phenotype and were relatively rare in peripheral blood. In ankylosing spondylitis patients, matched synovial fluid reportedly showed significant enrichment of disease-linked clones. A motif of roughly 8 highly homologous TCR beta variants was seen as apparently characteristic of ankylosing spondylitis blood. Earlier work had already found some motif variants in reactive arthritis synovial fluid and blood.

The gene calls are TRBV3-1 and TRBJ2-1; 8 bases are shared with TRBD1. The sequence was collected from a male donor with ankylosing spondylitis. The sample consisted of blood, either unsorted or a sorted T cell fraction (not recorded which). In nucleotides, the CDR3 is TGTGCCAGCAGCCAGGGACAGGAGACCTACAATGAGCAGTTCTTC. Translating gives CASSQGQETYNEQFF.